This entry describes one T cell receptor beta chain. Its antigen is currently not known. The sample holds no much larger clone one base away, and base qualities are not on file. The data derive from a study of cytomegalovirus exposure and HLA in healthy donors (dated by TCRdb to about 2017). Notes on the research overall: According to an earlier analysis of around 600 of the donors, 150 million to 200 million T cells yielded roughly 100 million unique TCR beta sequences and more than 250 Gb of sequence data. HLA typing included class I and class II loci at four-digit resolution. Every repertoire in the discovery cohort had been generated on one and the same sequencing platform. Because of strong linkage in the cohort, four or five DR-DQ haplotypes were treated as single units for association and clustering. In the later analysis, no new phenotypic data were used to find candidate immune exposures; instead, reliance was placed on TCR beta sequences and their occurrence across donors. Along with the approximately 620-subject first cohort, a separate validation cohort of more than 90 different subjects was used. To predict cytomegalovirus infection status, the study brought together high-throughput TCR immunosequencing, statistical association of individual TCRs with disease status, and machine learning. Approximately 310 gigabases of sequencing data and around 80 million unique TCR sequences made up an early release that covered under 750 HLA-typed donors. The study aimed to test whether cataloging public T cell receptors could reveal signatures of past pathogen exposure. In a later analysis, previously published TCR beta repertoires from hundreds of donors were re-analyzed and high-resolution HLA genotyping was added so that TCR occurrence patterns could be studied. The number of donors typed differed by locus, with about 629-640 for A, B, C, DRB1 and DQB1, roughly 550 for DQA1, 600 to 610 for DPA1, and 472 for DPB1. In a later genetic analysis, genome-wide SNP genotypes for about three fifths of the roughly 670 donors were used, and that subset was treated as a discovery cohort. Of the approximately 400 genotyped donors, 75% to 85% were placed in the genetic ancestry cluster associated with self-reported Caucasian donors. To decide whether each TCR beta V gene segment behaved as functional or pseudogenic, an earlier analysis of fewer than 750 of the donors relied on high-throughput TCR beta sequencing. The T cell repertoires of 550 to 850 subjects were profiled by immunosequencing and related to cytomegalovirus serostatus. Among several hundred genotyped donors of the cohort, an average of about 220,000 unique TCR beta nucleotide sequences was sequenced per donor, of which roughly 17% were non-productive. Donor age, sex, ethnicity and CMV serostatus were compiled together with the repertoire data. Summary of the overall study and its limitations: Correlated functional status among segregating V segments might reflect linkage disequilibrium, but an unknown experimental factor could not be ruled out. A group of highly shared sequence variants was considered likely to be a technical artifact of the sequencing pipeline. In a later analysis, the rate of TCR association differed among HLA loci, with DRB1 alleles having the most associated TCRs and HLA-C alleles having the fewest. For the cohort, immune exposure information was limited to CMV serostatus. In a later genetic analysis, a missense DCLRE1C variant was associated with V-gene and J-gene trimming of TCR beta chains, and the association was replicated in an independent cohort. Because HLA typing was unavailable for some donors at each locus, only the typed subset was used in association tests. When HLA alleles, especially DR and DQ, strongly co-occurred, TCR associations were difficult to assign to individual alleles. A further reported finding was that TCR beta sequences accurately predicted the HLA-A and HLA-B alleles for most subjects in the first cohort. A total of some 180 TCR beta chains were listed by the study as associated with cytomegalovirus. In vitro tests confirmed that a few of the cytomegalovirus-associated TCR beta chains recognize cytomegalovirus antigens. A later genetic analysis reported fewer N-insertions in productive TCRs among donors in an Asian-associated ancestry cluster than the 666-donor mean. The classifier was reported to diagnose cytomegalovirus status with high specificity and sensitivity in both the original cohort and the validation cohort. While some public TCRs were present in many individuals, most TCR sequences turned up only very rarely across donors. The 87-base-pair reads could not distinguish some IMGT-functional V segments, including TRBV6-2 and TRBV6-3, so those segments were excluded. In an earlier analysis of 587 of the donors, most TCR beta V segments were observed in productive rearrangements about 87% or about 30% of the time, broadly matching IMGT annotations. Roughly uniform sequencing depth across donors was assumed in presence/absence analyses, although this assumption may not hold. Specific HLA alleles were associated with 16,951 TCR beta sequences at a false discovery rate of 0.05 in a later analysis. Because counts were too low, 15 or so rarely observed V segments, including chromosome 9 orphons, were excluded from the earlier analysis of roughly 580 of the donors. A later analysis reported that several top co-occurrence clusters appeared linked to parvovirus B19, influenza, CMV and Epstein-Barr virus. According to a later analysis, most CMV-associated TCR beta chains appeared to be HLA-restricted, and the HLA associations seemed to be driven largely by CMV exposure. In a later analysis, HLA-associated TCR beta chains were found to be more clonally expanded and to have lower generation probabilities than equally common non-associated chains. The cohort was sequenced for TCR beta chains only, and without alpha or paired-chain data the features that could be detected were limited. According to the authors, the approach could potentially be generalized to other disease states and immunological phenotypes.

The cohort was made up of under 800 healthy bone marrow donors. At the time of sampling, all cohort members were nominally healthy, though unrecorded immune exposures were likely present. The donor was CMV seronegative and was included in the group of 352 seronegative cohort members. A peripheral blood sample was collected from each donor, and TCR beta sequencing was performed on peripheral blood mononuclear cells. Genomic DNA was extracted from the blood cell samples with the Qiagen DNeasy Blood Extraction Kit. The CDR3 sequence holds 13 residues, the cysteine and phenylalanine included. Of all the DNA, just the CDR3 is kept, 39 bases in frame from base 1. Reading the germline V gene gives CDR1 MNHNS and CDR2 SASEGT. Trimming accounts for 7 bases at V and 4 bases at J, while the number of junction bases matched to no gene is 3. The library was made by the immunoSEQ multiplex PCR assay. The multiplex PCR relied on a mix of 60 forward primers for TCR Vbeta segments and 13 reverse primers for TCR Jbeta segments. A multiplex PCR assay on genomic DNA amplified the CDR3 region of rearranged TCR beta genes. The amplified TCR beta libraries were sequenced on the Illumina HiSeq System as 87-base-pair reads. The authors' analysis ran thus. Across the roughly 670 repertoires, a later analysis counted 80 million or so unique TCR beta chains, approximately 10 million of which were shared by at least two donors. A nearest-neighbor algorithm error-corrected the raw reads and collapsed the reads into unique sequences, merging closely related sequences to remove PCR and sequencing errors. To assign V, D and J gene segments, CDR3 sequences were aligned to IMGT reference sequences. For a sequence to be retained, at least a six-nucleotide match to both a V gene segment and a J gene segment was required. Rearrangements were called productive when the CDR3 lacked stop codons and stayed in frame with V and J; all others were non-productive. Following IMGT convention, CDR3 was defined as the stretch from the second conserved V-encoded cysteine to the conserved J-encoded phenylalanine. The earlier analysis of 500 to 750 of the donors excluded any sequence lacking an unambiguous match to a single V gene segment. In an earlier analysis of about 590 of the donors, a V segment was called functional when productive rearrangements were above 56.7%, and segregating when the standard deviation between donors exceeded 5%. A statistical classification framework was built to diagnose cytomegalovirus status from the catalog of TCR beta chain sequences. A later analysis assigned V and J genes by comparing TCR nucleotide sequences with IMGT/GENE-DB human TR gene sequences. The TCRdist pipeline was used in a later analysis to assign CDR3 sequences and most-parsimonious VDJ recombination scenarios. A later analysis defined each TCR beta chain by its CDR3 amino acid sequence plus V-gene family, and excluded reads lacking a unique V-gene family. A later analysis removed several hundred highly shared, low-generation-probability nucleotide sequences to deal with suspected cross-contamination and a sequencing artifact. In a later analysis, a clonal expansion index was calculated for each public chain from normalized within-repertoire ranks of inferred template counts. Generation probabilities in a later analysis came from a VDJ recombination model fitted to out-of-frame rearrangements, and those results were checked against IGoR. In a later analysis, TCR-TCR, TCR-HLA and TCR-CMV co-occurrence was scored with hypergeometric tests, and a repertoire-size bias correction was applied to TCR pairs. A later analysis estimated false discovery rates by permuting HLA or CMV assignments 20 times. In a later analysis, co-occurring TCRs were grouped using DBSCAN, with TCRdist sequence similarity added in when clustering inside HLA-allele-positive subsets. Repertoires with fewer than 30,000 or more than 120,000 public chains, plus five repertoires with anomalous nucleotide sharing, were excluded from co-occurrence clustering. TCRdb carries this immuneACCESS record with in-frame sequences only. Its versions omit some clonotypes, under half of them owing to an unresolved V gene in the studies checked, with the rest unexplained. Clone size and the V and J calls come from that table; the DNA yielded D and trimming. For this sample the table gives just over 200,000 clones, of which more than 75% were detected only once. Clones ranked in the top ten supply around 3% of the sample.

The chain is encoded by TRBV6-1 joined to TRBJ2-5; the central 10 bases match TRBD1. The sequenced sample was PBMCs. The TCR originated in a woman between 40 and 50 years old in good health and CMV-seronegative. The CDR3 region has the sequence CASNRDRGETQYF. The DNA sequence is TGTGCCAGCAATCGGGACAGGGGAGAGACCCAGTACTTC.